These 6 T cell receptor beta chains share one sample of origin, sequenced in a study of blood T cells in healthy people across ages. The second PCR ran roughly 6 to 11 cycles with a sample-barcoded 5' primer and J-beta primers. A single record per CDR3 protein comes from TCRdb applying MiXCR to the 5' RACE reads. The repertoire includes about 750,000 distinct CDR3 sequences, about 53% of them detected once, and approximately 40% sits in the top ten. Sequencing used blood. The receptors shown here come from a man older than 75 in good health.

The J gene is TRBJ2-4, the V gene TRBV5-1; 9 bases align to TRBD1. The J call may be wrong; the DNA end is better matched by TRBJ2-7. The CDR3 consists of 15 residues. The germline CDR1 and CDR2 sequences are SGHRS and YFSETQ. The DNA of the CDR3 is TGCGCCAGCAGCTTGGTCCGGGACAGGGACCACGAGCAGTACTTC. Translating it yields CASSLVRDRDHEQYF.

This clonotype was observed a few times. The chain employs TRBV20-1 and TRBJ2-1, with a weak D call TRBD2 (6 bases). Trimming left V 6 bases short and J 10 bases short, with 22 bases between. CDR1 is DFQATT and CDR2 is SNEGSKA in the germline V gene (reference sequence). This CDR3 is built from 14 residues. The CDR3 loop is CSAGVGGSLREQFF. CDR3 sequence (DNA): TGCAGTGCCGGCGTCGGGGGATCTCTAAGAGAGCAGTTCTTC.

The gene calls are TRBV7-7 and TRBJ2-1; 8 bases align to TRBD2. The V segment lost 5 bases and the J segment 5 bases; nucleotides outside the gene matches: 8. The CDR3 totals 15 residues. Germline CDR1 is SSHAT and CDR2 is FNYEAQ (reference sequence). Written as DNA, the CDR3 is TGTGCCAGCAGCCCCATAGCGGGAACCCACAATGAGCAGTTCTTC. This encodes CASSPIAGTHNEQFF.

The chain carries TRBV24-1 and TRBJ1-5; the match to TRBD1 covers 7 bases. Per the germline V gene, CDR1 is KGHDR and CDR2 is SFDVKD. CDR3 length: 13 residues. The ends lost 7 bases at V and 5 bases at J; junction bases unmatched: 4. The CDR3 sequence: CATRDREDQPQHF. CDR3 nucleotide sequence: TGTGCCACCAGAGACAGGGAGGATCAGCCCCAGCATTTT.

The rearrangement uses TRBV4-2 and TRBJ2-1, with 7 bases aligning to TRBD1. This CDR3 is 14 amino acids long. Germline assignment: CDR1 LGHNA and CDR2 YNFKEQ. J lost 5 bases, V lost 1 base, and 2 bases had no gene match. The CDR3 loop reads CASSQGDRDNEQFF. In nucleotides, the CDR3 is TGTGCCAGCAGCCAAGGAGACAGGGACAATGAGCAGTTCTTC.

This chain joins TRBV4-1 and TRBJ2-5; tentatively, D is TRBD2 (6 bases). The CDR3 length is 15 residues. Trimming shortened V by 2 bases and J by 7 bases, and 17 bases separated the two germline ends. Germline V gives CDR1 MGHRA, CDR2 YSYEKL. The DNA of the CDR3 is TGCGCCAGCAGCCAAACGGGACTCGGACGGGGGACCCAGTACTTC. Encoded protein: CASSQTGLGRGTQYF.